A single sample gave rise to the 15 T cell receptor beta chains below, sequenced in a study of human T cells and chemical hapten exposure. TCRdb re-called the RACE reads with MiXCR, one entry per CDR3 protein. The sample yields some 52,000 distinct CDR3 sequences, 9% to 10% seen once. As for time point: patch test 3, about 24 weeks after DPC sensitization. Treatment described: therapeutic diphenylcyclopropenone sensitization with weekly scalp DPC. Sequences were derived from whole blood, sampled in connection with sensitization to the hapten diphenylcyclopropenone (DPC). These receptors were obtained from a woman in her forties with alopecia areata. Some clones in this sample may be carry-over from other donors' samples.

V is TRBV28 and J is TRBJ2-2; TRBD2 agrees at 14 bases. Trimming removed 7 bases from V and 2 bases from J; junction bases left unmatched: 6. Germline CDR1 reads MDHEN; CDR2 reads SYDVKM. The CDR3 spans 17 residues. The CDR3 spells CASTSGLAGANTGELFF. CDR3 nucleotides: TGTGCCAGCACATCGGGACTAGCGGGGGCCAACACCGGGGAGCTGTTTTTT.

As concerns this clonotype: A much more abundant neighbour one base away suggests this may be a read error. The chain employs TRBV6-2 or TRBV6-3 and TRBJ2-1; D may be TRBD2 (5 bases). The CDR3 is 14 amino acids. CDR1 MNHEY and CDR2 SVGEGT come from the germline V gene. The CDR3 sequence is CASSWGDPYNEKFF. The CDR3 DNA reads as TGTGCCAGCAGTTGGGGAGACCCCTACAATGAGAAGTTCTTC.

This clonotype was counted many times. One junction end does not reproduce the germline sequence, and a read error may be involved. The rearrangement joins TRBV6-4 to TRBJ1-1, with D possibly matching TRBD1 (6 bases). Germline V CDR1 and CDR2: MRHNA, SNTAGT. The CDR3 is 15 amino acids. This chain's CDR3 is CASSERGLENTEAFF. The CDR3, as DNA: TGTGCCAGCAGTGAACGGGGGCTAGAGAACACAGAAGCTTTCTTT.

This clonotype has only a few counts. The chain combines TRBV7-9 with TRBJ2-7; 9 nucleotides align to TRBD1. CDR3 length: 15 amino acids. The germline gives CDR1 SEHNR, CDR2 FQNEAQ (reference sequence). Losses at the gene ends were 5 bases for V and 3 bases for J; bases not matched to a gene: 8. As DNA, the CDR3 is TGTGCCAGCAGCCGTCGGGACAGGGCGATCTACGAGCAGTACTTC. Its translation is CASSRRDRAIYEQYF.

This clonotype was detected a few times. This chain connects TRBV19 to TRBJ2-6, with no clear D. CDR1 LNHDA and CDR2 SQIVND come from the germline V gene (reference sequence). The germline V and J ends were trimmed by 5 bases and 7 bases, with 6 bases remaining between them. This CDR3 is built from 12 residues. CDR3 nucleotides: TGTGCCAGTAGTGTTCTAGCCAACGTCCTGACTTTC. Protein: CASSVLANVLTF.

This clonotype showed up just a few times. The junction shows a germline mismatch at one end, possibly a read error. The rearrangement links TRBV6-5 to TRBJ1-1; D gene unclear. In germline, CDR1 is MNHEY, CDR2 SVGAGI. The CDR3 runs 15 residues. This CDR3 reads CASSYSGPIGTEAFF. DNA of the CDR3: TGTGCCAGCAGCTACTCGGGCCCGATCGGCACTGAAGCTTTCTTT.

Many counts were recorded for this clonotype. The rearrangement links TRBV7-6 to TRBJ1-4; TRBD1 is a possible D gene (6 bases). V lost 4 bases, J lost 4 bases, and 22 bases lay in between. The CDR3 totals 18 residues. Germline CDR1 and CDR2: SGHVS and FNYEAQ. The CDR3 coding sequence is TGTGCCAGCAGCTCCTCGACAGGCCTCGGGGGTATTAATGAAAAACTGTTTTTT. It yields the protein CASSSSTGLGGINEKLFF.

This clonotype was counted between two and nine times. The chain joins TRBV7-6 to TRBJ2-5, with 8 bases fitting TRBD1. The junction had 4 bases not matched to a gene; V was cut back by 5 bases and J by 2 bases. Germline V lookup: CDR1 SGHVS, CDR2 FNYEAQ. This CDR3 is 14 amino acids long. CDR3 sequence reads: CASSPGTGQETQYF. CDR3 coding DNA: TGTGCCAGCAGCCCCGGGACAGGTCAAGAGACCCAGTACTTC.

This chain uses TRBV20-1 with TRBJ2-5, with 7 bases identical to TRBD2. CDR3 length: 14 residues. Losses at the gene ends were 1 base for V and 2 bases for J; bases not matched to a gene: 4. CDR1 and CDR2 from the germline V gene are DFQATT and SNEGSKA (reference sequence). The CDR3 region has the DNA TGCAGTGCTAGAGTGGCGGGGGAACAAGAGACCCAGTACTTC. Residues: CSARVAGEQETQYF.

The chain has TRBV7-2 and TRBJ2-3; TRBD2 matches at 11 bases. The CDR3 consists of 15 residues. CDR1 SGHTA and CDR2 FQGNSA come from the germline V gene. V was pared by 10 bases and J by 1 base, with 7 bases of the junction left unmatched. In DNA form, the CDR3 reads TGTGCCACACTACTAGCGGGGGTCGGCACAGATACGCAGTATTTT. It codes for CATLLAGVGTDTQYF.

The chain recombines TRBV18 with TRBJ2-5, with TRBD2 matching over 7 bases. Germline-derived CDR1 and CDR2 are KGHSH and LQKENI. This CDR3 spans 15 amino acids. Trimming took 2 bases from V and 3 from J; bases not matched to a gene: 6. CDR3 nucleotide sequence: TGTGCCAGCTCACCAGGGGAGGGAGCCAAAGAGACCCAGTACTTC. It encodes CASSPGEGAKETQYF.

This clonotype came up a few times. This rearrangement joins TRBV12-3 or TRBV12-4 to TRBJ2-7; D is possibly TRBD2 (7 bases). The CDR3 covers 13 residues. Trimming removed 5 bases at V and 2 bases at J, with 10 bases between. The CDR3 DNA reads as TGTGCCAGCAGTCCGGGGGGCACCTACGAGCAGTACTTC. Translated, it gives CASSPGGTYEQYF.

The chain combines TRBV12-3 or TRBV12-4 with TRBJ1-2; D may be TRBD1 (5 bases). The CDR3 consists of 18 residues. Trimming pared 1 base from V and 11 bases from J, leaving 29 bases between. In DNA form, the CDR3 reads TGTGCCAGCAGTTTAGTGCCGACTCGGGACTACATGGCTATGGGGTACACCTTC. Translated: CASSLVPTRDYMAMGYTF.

In its sample, this clonotype was seen a few times. The CDR3 sequence is CSAIADYYTDTQYF. The DNA of the CDR3 is TGCAGTGCTATCGCGGACTACTACACAGATACGCAGTATTTT. J is TRBJ2-3 and V is TRBV20-1; D possibly corresponds to TRBD2 (6 bases). Between the trimmed V and J ends, which lost 4 bases and 2 bases, there was a span of 13 bases. In germline, CDR1 is DFQATT, CDR2 SNEGSKA (reference sequence). CDR3 length: 14 residues.

This clonotype showed up many times. V is TRBV27 and J is TRBJ1-6; 9 bases match TRBD1. Looked up from germline, CDR1 is MNHEY and CDR2 is SMNVEV (reference sequence). With 7 bases clipped from V and 7 bases from J, the junction kept 8 bases outside the gene matches. The CDR3 extends over 15 amino acids. DNA of the CDR3: TGTGCCAGCACCTTCTTGGGGACAGGGAATTCACCCCTCCACTTT. Translating it yields CASTFLGTGNSPLHF.